One and the same sample provided the 22 T cell receptor beta chains below, sequenced in a study of early T cells in non-severe SARS-CoV-2 infection. TCRdb processed the 5' RACE reads anew with MiXCR; each CDR3 protein has one entry. The sample consists of about 61,000 distinct CDR3 sequences, roughly 10% of them appearing once. The sequencing sample was made of whole blood. These receptors all come from an adult who was a healthcare worker with PCR-confirmed SARS-CoV-2 infection or an uninfected control (not recorded which).

The sample holds a few counts of this clonotype. The chain has TRBV11-2 and TRBJ1-1; 11 positions agree with TRBD1. After removal of 2 bases from V and 4 bases from J, the junction contained 3 bases not matched to a gene. The germline V gene has CDR1 SGHAT and CDR2 FQNNGV. CDR3 size: 15 residues. CDR3 nucleotides: TGTGCCAGCAGCTTAACCGGGACAGGGGGCACTGAAGCTTTCTTT. It codes for CASSLTGTGGTEAFF.

This clonotype was detected ten times or more. This chain uses TRBV7-8 with TRBJ2-6, with D possibly TRBD2 on 6 matching bases. The germline CDR1 and CDR2 sequences are SGHVS and FQNEAQ. The CDR3 has 15 amino acids. V lost 3 bases and J 0 bases, leaving 6 bases between the germline ends. The CDR3, as DNA: TGTGCCAGCAGCTTGGGGGGCTCTGGGGCCAACGTCCTGACTTTC. This translates into CASSLGGSGANVLTF.

This clonotype was picked up a small number of times. The genes are TRBV30 and TRBJ1-5; D possibly corresponds to TRBD1 (6 bases). Germline CDR1 and CDR2: GTSNPN and SVGIG (reference sequence). The CDR3 has 13 residues. The germline V and J ends were trimmed by 2 bases and 3 bases, with 8 bases remaining between them. CDR3 protein: CAWSRDNNQPQHF. The CDR3 coding sequence is TGTGCCTGGAGTAGGGACAACAATCAGCCCCAGCATTTT.

This clonotype was observed a handful of times. The J gene is TRBJ2-5, the V gene TRBV5-4; weak D call: TRBD2 (7 bases). V dropped 1 base and J dropped 4 bases, with 23 bases sitting between them. This CDR3 is 18 amino acids long. Germline CDR1 SGHNT, CDR2 YYREEE (reference sequence). CDR3 DNA: TGTGCCAGCAGCTTGTTATCCTCCCGGGGGGCCGGGGCAGAGACCCAGTACTTC. Its translation: CASSLLSSRGAGAETQYF. Drawing the rest from reference TRBV5-4 and TRBJ2-5, the complete variable domain is ETGVTQSPTHLIKTRGQQVTLRCSSQSGHNTVSWYQQALGQGPQFIFQYYREEENGRGNFPPRFSGLQFPNYSSELNVNALELDDSALYLCASSLLSSRGAGAETQYFGPGTRLLVL.

The table lists this clonotype with many counts. The chain joins TRBV29-1 to TRBJ1-4; unclear D gene. The CDR3 sequence is 13 residues long. Deletions cut 2 bases from V and 5 bases from J, with 9 bases between. Germline V gives CDR1 SQVTM, CDR2 ANQGSEA. The CDR3 region has the DNA TGCAGCGTTGAAAACGGCAGGAATGAAAAACTGTTTTTT. It encodes CSVENGRNEKLFF.

With regard to this clonotype: A read error may be the cause here, since a much bigger clone is one base away. This chain links TRBV29-1 with TRBJ2-1, with a possible D match to TRBD1 (7 bases). The CDR3 length is 11 residues. Trimming removed 8 bases at V and 9 bases at J, with 14 bases between. The germline CDR1 and CDR2 sequences are SQVTM and ANQGSEA. The CDR3 reads CSPWGDSEQFF. CDR3 bases: TGCAGCCCCTGGGGGGACAGTGAGCAGTTCTTC.

This clonotype was observed at least ten times. V is TRBV7-2 and J is TRBJ2-3; D is uncertain. The V and J ends lost 5 bases and 2 bases respectively, with 8 bases between them. This CDR3 contains 13 residues. CDR1 is SGHTA, CDR2 FQGNSA, per germline. CDR3 in amino acids: CASSPRDTDTQYF. In DNA form, the CDR3 reads TGTGCCAGCAGCCCTAGGGACACAGATACGCAGTATTTT. Full variable domain (outside the CDR3, taken from reference TRBV7-2 and TRBJ2-3): GAGVSQSPSNKVTEKGKDVELRCDPISGHTALYWYRQSLGQGLEFLIYFQGNSAPDKSGLPSDRFSAERTGGSVSTLTIQRTQQEDSAVYLCASSPRDTDTQYFGPGTRLTVL.

This clonotype was observed a handful of times. The chain recombines TRBV20-1 with TRBJ1-6; TRBD1 matches at 8 bases. CDR1 DFQATT and CDR2 SNEGSKA come from the germline V gene (reference sequence). The CDR3 has 17 amino acids. J lost 6 bases, V lost 1 base, and 11 bases had no gene match. The CDR3 DNA is TGCAGTGCTAGAGGGAGTGCGGCCGACAGGGGTAATTCACCCCTCCACTTT. This sequence encodes CSARGSAADRGNSPLHF.

This clonotype showed up many times. This chain links TRBV29-1 with TRBJ1-2; unclear D gene. The CDR3 sequence is 13 residues long. Trimming removed 4 bases at V and 4 bases at J, with 13 bases between. Per germline, CDR1 SQVTM and CDR2 ANQGSEA. The CDR3 DNA is TGCAGCGTTGTTTGGGGTGCTGGCTATGGCTACACCTTC. Translated, it gives CSVVWGAGYGYTF.

The CDR3 loop reads CSARSVSEAFF. DNA for the CDR3: TGCAGCGCTCGGAGTGTCTCTGAAGCTTTCTTT. The chain carries TRBV29-1 and TRBJ1-1, with unresolved D. The CDR3 spans 11 residues. The V gene lost 7 bases and the J gene lost 6 bases, with 12 bases spanning the gap. Germline V lookup: CDR1 SQVTM, CDR2 ANQGSEA.

This clonotype occurred many times. In nucleotides, the CDR3 is TGTGCCAGCAGTTACTCCCTCGAGCAGTACTTC. This sequence encodes CASSYSLEQYF. V usage is TRBV6-2 or TRBV6-3 and J usage is TRBJ2-7; D call uncertain. Trimming stripped 0 bases from V and 6 bases from J, with 3 bases between. Germline V gene sequence: CDR1 MNHEY, CDR2 SVGEGT. The CDR3 spans 11 residues.

This clonotype was counted many times. This sequence joins TRBV27 and TRBJ1-5, with D perhaps matching TRBD1 (5 bases). CDR1 and CDR2 (germline): MNHEY, SMNVEV (reference sequence). The germline V and J ends were trimmed by 0 bases and 7 bases, with 13 bases remaining between them. The CDR3 consists of 15 residues. The CDR3, as DNA: TGTGCCAGCAGTTTATCACCAGGGCTGGGGCAGCCCCAGCATTTT. This translates into CASSLSPGLGQPQHF.

This clonotype was picked up many times. CDR3 coding DNA: TGTGCCTGGAGTGTTGGTCTAGCGGTCGGAACGGAGACCCAGTACTTC. It specifies CAWSVGLAVGTETQYF. The rearrangement links TRBV30 to TRBJ2-5, with TRBD2 matching over 7 bases. Per the germline V gene, CDR1 is GTSNPN and CDR2 is SVGIG (reference sequence). The ends lost 0 bases at V and 5 bases at J; junction bases unmatched: 12. This CDR3 spans 16 amino acids.

V and J are TRBV6-6 and TRBJ2-7; no clear D. V lost 6 bases and J 4 bases, leaving 7 bases between the germline ends. The CDR3 extends over 11 amino acids. In germline, CDR1 is MNHNY, CDR2 SVGAGI (reference sequence). The CDR3 nucleotides are TGTGCCAGCAGCCTATTTTACGAGCAGTACTTC. Residues: CASSLFYEQYF.

This clonotype was detected only a few times. One end of the junction is discordant with germline, which a read error may explain. The CDR3 DNA reads as TGTGCCAGCAGCCAAGACGGGGTGAGTTCACCCCTCCGCTTT. This codes for CASSQDGVSSPLRF. The chain joins TRBV3-1 to TRBJ1-6, with no clear D. CDR1 and CDR2 from the germline V gene are LGHDT and YNNKEL (reference sequence). This CDR3 region has 14 residues.

Ten or more counts support this clonotype. The chain combines TRBV3-1 with TRBJ1-1; 7 bases match TRBD1. Germline loops: CDR1 LGHDT, CDR2 YNNKEL (reference sequence). This CDR3 spans 13 amino acids. The V and J ends lost 8 bases and 5 bases, in that order; junction bases with no gene match: 8. Written as DNA, the CDR3 is TGTGCCAGCGGGCTGACAGGGAAGACTGAAGCTTTCTTT. It encodes CASGLTGKTEAFF.

This clonotype was found many times. The gene calls are TRBV6-2 or TRBV6-3 and TRBJ1-1; TRBD1 matches at 11 bases. V dropped 2 bases and J dropped 5; count of bases not matched to a gene: 7. CDR3 length: 16 amino acids. The V gene's germline CDR1 is MNHEY and CDR2 SVGEGT. This CDR3 reads CASSYPGQGVGTEAFF. CDR3 DNA: TGTGCCAGCAGTTACCCGGGACAGGGGGTGGGGACTGAAGCTTTCTTT.

This clonotype was observed a handful of times. Germline and junction disagree at one end, which may indicate a read error. The chain is built from TRBV29-1 and TRBJ1-1, with a possible D match to TRBD1 (6 bases). Germline V CDR1 and CDR2: SQVTM, ANQGSEA. CDR3 length: 11 residues. DNA of the CDR3: TGCAGCGTTGGCAGGGACACTGAAGTTTTCTTT. Amino acid sequence: CSVGRDTEVFF.

This clonotype was recorded a few times. V and J are TRBV6-2 or TRBV6-3 and TRBJ2-5; 13 bases are shared with TRBD2. V was pared by 2 bases and J by 2 bases, with 2 bases of the junction left unmatched. There are 16 residues in the CDR3. In germline, CDR1 is MNHEY, CDR2 SVGEGT. This CDR3 is CASSYPGLAGQETQYF. CDR3 bases: TGTGCCAGCAGTTACCCGGGACTAGCGGGGCAAGAGACCCAGTACTTC.

The J gene is TRBJ2-7, the V gene TRBV9, with a possible D match to TRBD1 (5 bases). The CDR3 runs to 13 residues. Trimming removed 3 bases at V and 1 base at J, with 8 bases between. CDR1 is SGDLS and CDR2 is YYNGEE in the germline V gene. CDR3 residues: CASSAGQSYEQYF. The CDR3 DNA reads as TGTGCCAGCAGCGCCGGACAATCCTACGAGCAGTACTTC.

This clonotype was seen only a few times. The V gene is TRBV3-1, the J gene TRBJ2-5; no definite D call. CDR1 is LGHDT, CDR2 YNNKEL, per germline (reference sequence). This CDR3 region has 11 residues. V dropped 1 base and J dropped 13 bases, with 10 bases sitting between them. CDR3 in amino acids: CASSQGPWPYF. The CDR3 DNA reads as TGTGCCAGCAGCCAAGGCCCATGGCCGTACTTC.

This clonotype was counted at least ten times. The chain uses TRBV7-2 and TRBJ2-2; 9 bases line up with TRBD2. CDR1 and CDR2 from the germline V gene are SGHTA and FQGNSA. V gave up 5 bases and J gave up 5 bases; unmatched junction bases: 3. This CDR3 has 14 residues. The CDR3 reads CASSLSGGTGELFF. CDR3 bases: TGTGCCAGCAGCCTGAGCGGGGGGACCGGGGAGCTGTTTTTT.